This T cell receptor (beta chain) was profiled in a study of blood T cell repertoires in COVID-19 (dated by TCRdb to 2020 to 2021). For the study in its entirety: Collaborator samples came from the United States, Italy and Spain and covered acute and convalescent phases of COVID-19. A freely available public database, intended as a resource for researchers studying the immune response to SARS-CoV-2, is where the repertoires were released. Samples were obtained from the ongoing ImmuneRACE study (first 160 participants) and from some 1,300 subjects provided by 6 global collaborators. Deeply sampled blood TCRbeta repertoires from subjects exposed to, actively infected with, or recovered from COVID-19 were included in the dataset. Sample metadata almost always included a de-identified subject ID, COVID-19 status, age in years and sex. Where HLA class I and class II types were available, the types were taken from metadata supplied by the sample provider, not from assay-based typing. The prospective study material was composed of cDNA or gDNA derived from T cells, B-cell-depleted T cells, or PBMCs.

The immunoSEQ Assay, a bias-controlled multiplex PCR, was used to amplify TCRbeta CDR3 regions from genomic DNA. The study's processing was this. The number of nucleated cells in each sample was estimated by amplification of reference gene primers within the assay. To quantify the absolute abundance of each unique TCRbeta CDR3 rearrangement, sequence reads were collapsed and filtered. For each sample, productive Simpson clonality was calculated as the square root of Simpson's diversity index across productive rearrangements. TCRdb obtained this table from immuneACCESS and retained in-frame rearrangements with V and J assigned. These tables miss some clones; where compared with another copy, unresolved V genes account for less than half of the shortfall, and the remainder is unexplained. That table is the source of V, J and clone size, and D and trimming were worked out from the DNA. The sample data list roughly 80,000 clones, and 84% of these were observed just once. Around 3.4% of the sample goes to the ten largest clones.

Notes on this clone: It has no known antigen specificity. No much larger clone exists at a distance of one base, and base qualities are not known.

Each collaborating institution followed its own protocols to collect whole blood in K2EDTA tubes. For TCRbeta analysis, collaborators shipped samples as frozen whole blood, isolated PBMCs, or DNA extracted from either of those sample types. The full study reports these points: How much clinical and demographic metadata was included differed by source and by participant, and the metadata was provided uncurated.

At the junction V is shortened by 7 bases and J by 5 bases, with 12 bases in between. CDR1 is given as SGHRS and CDR2 as YFSETQ, both from the germline V gene. The CDR3 goes from the cysteine to the phenylalanine over 12 residues. CDR3 DNA is the only sequence kept; it has 36 bases, read in frame from the first base. Input material: peripheral blood. The origin of this receptor is a middle-aged man with acute or convalescent COVID-19. The rearrangement joined TRBV5-1 to TRBJ1-2; TRBD1 is a possible D gene, resting on 6 matching bases. The CDR3 in this case is CASAGTSYGYTF. The sequenced DNA: TGCGCCAGCGCCGGGACAAGTTATGGCTACACCTTC.